The present entry profiles one T cell receptor beta chain with its context. Its antigen remains unknown. Use of 60 Vbeta and 13 Jbeta primers characterized the PCR. Produced via immunoSEQ multiplex PCR; TCRdb's table is partial and in-frame only. This table has about 130,000 clones, around 80% appearing once. These data belong to a study of cytomegalovirus exposure and HLA in healthy donors. The study, taken as a whole, reports: A classifier reportedly called cytomegalovirus status with high sensitivity and specificity. Productive status was seen about 87% or about 30% of the time for most TCR beta V segments in an earlier analysis. While the bulk of TCR sequences proved rare, some public TCRs turned up in many donors. Cytomegalovirus association was listed for under 200 TCR beta chains.

CDR3 length: 14 amino acids. Trimming took off 4 bases at V and 3 bases at J, with 12 bases between the two ends. This TCR derives from a man younger than 45 in good health. The sample consisted of PBMCs. V gene TRBV23-1 combines with J gene TRBJ1-2; D not resolved. TRBV23-1 is an open reading frame whose function is uncertain. The CDR3 bases are TGCGCCAGCAGTCCGACGACGGGAGACTATGGCTACACCTTC. It yields the protein CASSPTTGDYGYTF.